Presented here are 17 T cell receptor beta chains from one specimen sequenced in a study of blood T cells in healthy people across ages. A second PCR of about 6 to 12 cycles used a sample-barcoded 5' primer and a J-beta primer mix. TCRdb re-called the 5' RACE reads with MiXCR, one entry per CDR3 protein. The sample includes roughly 680,000 distinct CDR3 sequences, under 25% of them seen just once. The sequenced sample was blood. The receptors stem from a man in his 70s in good health.

This clonotype was recorded a few times. The genes are TRBV3-1 and TRBJ1-3; D uncertain. Trimming pared 0 bases from V and 0 bases from J, leaving 9 bases between. This CDR3 has 16 amino acids. In germline, CDR1 is LGHDT, CDR2 YNNKEL (reference sequence). The CDR3: CASSQEMGLSGNTIYF. CDR3 sequence (DNA): TGTGCCAGCAGCCAAGAGATGGGCCTCTCTGGAAACACCATATATTTT.

This clonotype was counted ten times or more. The CDR3 DNA reads TGCAGTGCTGATCCCCTGGCGGGTGCGGGTGAGACCCAGTACTTC. As protein: CSADPLAGAGETQYF. The chain is built from TRBV20-1 and TRBJ2-5; possibly TRBD2 for D (5 bases). This CDR3 has 15 amino acids. Per the germline V gene, CDR1 is DFQATT and CDR2 is SNEGSKA (reference sequence). Between the trimmed V and J ends, which lost 5 bases and 5 bases, there was a span of 21 bases.

The chain is built from TRBV20-1 and TRBJ2-5; no firm D call. The V and J ends lost 2 bases and 1 base respectively, with 11 bases between them. The CDR3 sequence is 14 residues long. The germline CDR1 and CDR2 sequences are DFQATT and SNEGSKA (reference sequence). The CDR3 protein is CSARILAAQETQYF. The DNA for the CDR3 is TGCAGTGCTAGAATCTTGGCGGCCCAAGAGACCCAGTACTTC.

This clonotype was recorded a few times. CDR3 nucleotides: TGTGCCAGCAGCCCGGGACTAGCGGTCTCCTACGAGCAGTACTTC. As protein: CASSPGLAVSYEQYF. The chain uses TRBV7-2 and TRBJ2-7; 11 bases agree with TRBD2. The V segment lost 5 bases and the J segment 0 bases; nucleotides outside the gene matches: 3. Germline-derived CDR1 and CDR2 are SGHTA and FQGNSA. This CDR3 region has 15 residues.

This clonotype occurred a few times. The chain recombines TRBV2 with TRBJ1-1; 9 bases line up with TRBD1. The J segment lost 4 bases and the V segment lost 4 bases, leaving 10 bases of the junction unmatched. Per germline, CDR1 SNHLY and CDR2 FYNNEI. The CDR3 is made up of 16 amino acids. DNA for the CDR3: TGTGCCAGCAGTGGCCCGGGACAGGGAACCGGCACTGAAGCTTTCTTT. As protein: CASSGPGQGTGTEAFF.

This clonotype turned up a few times. The CDR3 nucleotides read TGTGCCAGCAGCCAACGGGACTTTTCCTACAATGAGCAGTTCTTC. Protein product: CASSQRDFSYNEQFF. This chain joins TRBV7-2 and TRBJ2-1; D perhaps matches TRBD2 (6 bases). The CDR3 sequence is 15 residues long. The V end lost 5 bases, the J end lost 1 base, and 12 bases lay between the germline ends. Germline values: CDR1 SGHTA, CDR2 FQGNSA.

This chain connects TRBV15 to TRBJ2-5; D is possibly TRBD1 (6 bases). Germline CDR1 and CDR2: LNHNV and YYDKDF (reference sequence). Trimming took off 5 bases at V and 7 bases at J, with 17 bases between the two ends. The CDR3 sequence is 14 residues long. The CDR3: CATSGSILGGTQYF. The CDR3 nucleotides are TGTGCCACCAGCGGGTCGATTTTAGGGGGGACCCAGTACTTC. Complete variable domain (other parts from reference TRBV15 and TRBJ2-5): DAMVIQNPRYQVTQFGKPVTLSCSQTLNHNVMYWYQQKSSQAPKLLFHYYDKDFNNEADTPDNFQSRRPNTSFCFLDIRSPGLGDTAMYLCATSGSILGGTQYFGPGTRLLVL.

The V gene is TRBV27, the J gene TRBJ2-5; D might be TRBD1 or TRBD2, each matching 5 bases. Germline CDR1 MNHEY, CDR2 SMNVEV (reference sequence). CDR3 length equals 14 residues. Between the trimmed V and J ends, which lost 3 bases and 7 bases, there was a span of 15 bases. CDR3 nucleotide sequence: TGTGCCAGCAGTTTTTCAGGGAGTCTTGGGACCCAGTACTTC. Its protein is CASSFSGSLGTQYF.

This clonotype was counted only a few times. The V and J genes are TRBV9 and TRBJ2-5; 7 bases line up with TRBD2. With the DNA end fitting TRBJ2-1 better, the J assignment may be wrong. Germline values: CDR1 SGDLS, CDR2 YYNGEE. There are 17 residues in the CDR3. The CDR3 coding sequence is TGTGCCAGCAGTGAGACGGCCCTAGCGGCTGTGAACAATGAGCAGTTCTTC. This codes for CASSETALAAVNNEQFF.

This clonotype has just a few counts. This chain joins TRBV13 and TRBJ2-1; 7 positions match TRBD2. Germline V gene data show CDR1 as PRHDT and CDR2 as FYEKMQ (reference sequence). This CDR3 is built from 14 residues. V lost 2 bases to trimming and J lost 4 bases; unmatched junction nucleotides: 2. The DNA for the CDR3 is TGTGCCAGCAGCTTACTAGCGGTTTACAATGAGCAGTTCTTC. Its protein is CASSLLAVYNEQFF.

This clonotype was seen repeatedly, ten times or more. V and J are TRBV29-1 and TRBJ2-7; tentatively, D is TRBD1 (5 bases). The germline V gene encodes CDR1 SQVTM and CDR2 ANQGSEA. The V end was cut by 3 bases, the J end by 1 base, with 10 bases between. The CDR3 extends over 13 amino acids. CDR3 sequence reads: CSVEVGQSYEQYF. The DNA for the CDR3 is TGCAGCGTTGAGGTGGGGCAGTCCTACGAGCAGTACTTC.

This clonotype was seen a few times. The rearrangement uses TRBV4-3 and TRBJ2-3; D gene unclear. The V gene lost 1 base and the J gene lost 2 bases, with 16 bases spanning the gap. The length of the CDR3 is 17 residues. Germline lookup yields CDR1 LGHNA and CDR2 YSLEER. This chain's CDR3 is CASSQVTGPSYTDTQYF. DNA of the CDR3: TGCGCCAGCAGCCAAGTGACTGGGCCGAGTTACACAGATACGCAGTATTTT.

The CDR3 sequence: CASTPPGGRRSEAFF. CDR3 DNA: TGTGCCAGCACTCCCCCAGGGGGGCGGCGGTCTGAAGCTTTCTTT. The chain joins TRBV6-5 to TRBJ1-1, with 7 bases lining up with TRBD1. The CDR3 totals 15 residues. The junction had 14 bases not matched to a gene; V was cut back by 7 bases and J by 6 bases. CDR1 is MNHEY and CDR2 is SVGAGI in the germline V gene.

The chain is built from TRBV7-9 and TRBJ2-5; 8 nucleotides align to TRBD1. This CDR3 comprises 14 residues. The V segment lost 8 bases and the J segment 6 bases; nucleotides outside the gene matches: 11. Germline V gene lookup returns CDR1 SEHNR and CDR2 FQNEAQ (reference sequence). The CDR3 spells CASGRPTGGKTQYF. CDR3 nucleotide sequence: TGTGCCAGCGGCCGACCAACAGGGGGGAAGACCCAGTACTTC.

This clonotype has just a few counts. The rearrangement links TRBV12-3 or TRBV12-4 to TRBJ2-4, with 7 nucleotides matching TRBD1. V shed 6 bases and J 8 bases; nucleotides not matched to a gene: 10. The CDR3 is 14 amino acids. CDR3 nucleotide sequence: TGTGCCAGCAGACAGGGGCCCCTGGTCGACATTCAGTACTTC. It translates to CASRQGPLVDIQYF.

This chain connects TRBV6-1 to TRBJ2-1; maybe TRBD1 (5 bases). V dropped 9 bases and J dropped 3 bases, with 18 bases sitting between them. CDR3 length: 15 residues. Germline V gene lookup returns CDR1 MNHNS and CDR2 SASEGT. This CDR3 is CASGAKGTNYNEQFF. The CDR3 nucleotides are TGTGCCAGTGGGGCTAAGGGCACAAACTACAATGAGCAGTTCTTC.

J is TRBJ2-1 and V is TRBV18, with 8 positions matching TRBD2. This CDR3 spans 15 amino acids. Germline loops: CDR1 KGHSH, CDR2 LQKENI. The V and J ends lost 6 bases and 6 bases, in that order; junction bases with no gene match: 10. CDR3 nucleotides: TGTGCCAGCTCTAGCCGGACTAGCTTGGGCAATGAGCAGTTCTTC. Its protein is CASSSRTSLGNEQFF.